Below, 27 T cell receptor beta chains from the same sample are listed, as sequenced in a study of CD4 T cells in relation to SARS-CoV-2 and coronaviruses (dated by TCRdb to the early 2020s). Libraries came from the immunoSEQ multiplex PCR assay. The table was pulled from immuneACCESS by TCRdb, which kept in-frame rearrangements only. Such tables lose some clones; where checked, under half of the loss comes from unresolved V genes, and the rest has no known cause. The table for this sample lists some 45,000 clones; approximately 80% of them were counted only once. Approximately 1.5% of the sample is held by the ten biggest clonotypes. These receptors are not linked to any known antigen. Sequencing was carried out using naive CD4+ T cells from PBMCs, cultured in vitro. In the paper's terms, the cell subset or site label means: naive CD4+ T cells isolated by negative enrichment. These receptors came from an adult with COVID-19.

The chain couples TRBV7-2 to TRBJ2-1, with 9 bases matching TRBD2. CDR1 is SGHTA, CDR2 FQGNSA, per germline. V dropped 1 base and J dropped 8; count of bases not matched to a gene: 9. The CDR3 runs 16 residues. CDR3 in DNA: TGTGCCAGCAGCTTAGGGGCGGGAGGGCCGGTTTATGAGCAGTTCTTC. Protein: CASSLGAGGPVYEQFF.

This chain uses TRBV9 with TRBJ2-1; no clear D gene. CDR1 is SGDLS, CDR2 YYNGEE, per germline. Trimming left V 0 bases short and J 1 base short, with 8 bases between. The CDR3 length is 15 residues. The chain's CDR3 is CASSVGGESYNEQFF. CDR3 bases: TGTGCCAGCAGCGTAGGCGGAGAGTCCTACAATGAGCAGTTCTTC.

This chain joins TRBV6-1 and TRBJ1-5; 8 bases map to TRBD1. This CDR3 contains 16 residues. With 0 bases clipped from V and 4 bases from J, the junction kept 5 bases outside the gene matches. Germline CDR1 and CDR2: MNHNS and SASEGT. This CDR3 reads CASSEARWTGNQPQHF. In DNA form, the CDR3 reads TGTGCCAGCAGTGAAGCGAGATGGACAGGGAATCAGCCCCAGCATTTT.

The CDR3 DNA reads as TGTGCCACCAGTGTAGGCGGGAGCTCCTACAATGAGCAGTTCTTC. This sequence encodes CATSVGGSSYNEQFF. The V gene is TRBV24-1, the J gene TRBJ2-1, with 7 bases lining up with TRBD2. V trimming: 5 bases; J trimming: 0 bases; junction bases outside the gene matches: 3. The CDR3 length is 15 residues. Germline CDR1 is KGHDR and CDR2 is SFDVKD.

The CDR3 is CASSLLAGAGNEQFF. The CDR3 DNA reads TGTGCCAGCTCACTTCTGGCGGGAGCAGGCAATGAGCAGTTCTTC. This chain links TRBV18 with TRBJ2-1; 7 bases match TRBD2. With 4 bases clipped from V and 6 bases from J, the junction kept 9 bases outside the gene matches. The CDR3 runs 15 residues. CDR1 and CDR2 (germline): KGHSH, LQKENI. Based on the CDR3 plus reference TRBV18 and TRBJ2-1, the full variable domain is NAGVMQNPRHLVRRRGQEARLRCSPMKGHSHVYWYRQLPEEGLKFMVYLQKENIIDESGMPKERFSAEFPKEGPSILRIQQVVRGDSAAYFCASSLLAGAGNEQFFGPGTRLTVL.

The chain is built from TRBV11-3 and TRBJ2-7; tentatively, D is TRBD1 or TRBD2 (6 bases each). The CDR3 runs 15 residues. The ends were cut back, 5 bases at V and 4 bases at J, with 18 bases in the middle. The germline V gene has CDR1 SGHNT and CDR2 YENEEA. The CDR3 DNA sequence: TGTGCCAGCAGCCTGAGGGGGGAACGGCCGTACGAGCAGTACTTC. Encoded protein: CASSLRGERPYEQYF.

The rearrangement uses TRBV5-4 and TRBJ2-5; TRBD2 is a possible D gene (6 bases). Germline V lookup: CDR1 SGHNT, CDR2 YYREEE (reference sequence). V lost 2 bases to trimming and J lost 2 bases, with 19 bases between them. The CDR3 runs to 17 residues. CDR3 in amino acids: CASSFRGWGEAQETQYF. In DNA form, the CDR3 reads TGTGCCAGCAGCTTTAGGGGTTGGGGGGAGGCGCAAGAGACCCAGTACTTC.

The CDR3: CASSQVGFHWGPDTQYF. The DNA for the CDR3 is TGCGCCAGCAGCCAAGTTGGGTTTCATTGGGGTCCAGATACGCAGTATTTT. The genes are TRBV4-1 and TRBJ2-3; D is ambiguous. This CDR3 spans 17 amino acids. V lost 1 base to trimming and J lost 4 bases, with 18 bases between them. The germline V gene encodes CDR1 MGHRA and CDR2 YSYEKL.

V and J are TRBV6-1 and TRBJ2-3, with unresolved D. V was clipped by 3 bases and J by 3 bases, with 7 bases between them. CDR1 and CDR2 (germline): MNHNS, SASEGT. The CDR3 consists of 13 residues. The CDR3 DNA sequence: TGTGCCAGCAGTGATAGGTATACAGATACGCAGTATTTT. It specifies CASSDRYTDTQYF.

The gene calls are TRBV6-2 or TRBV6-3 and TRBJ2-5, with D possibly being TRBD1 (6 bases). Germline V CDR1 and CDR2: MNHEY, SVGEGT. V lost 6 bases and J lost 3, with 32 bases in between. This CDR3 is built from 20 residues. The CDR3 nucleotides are TGTGCCAGCAGCCGCTATAAATACTCGACAACAGGGTCGGGCAAAGAGACCCAGTACTTC. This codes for CASSRYKYSTTGSGKETQYF.

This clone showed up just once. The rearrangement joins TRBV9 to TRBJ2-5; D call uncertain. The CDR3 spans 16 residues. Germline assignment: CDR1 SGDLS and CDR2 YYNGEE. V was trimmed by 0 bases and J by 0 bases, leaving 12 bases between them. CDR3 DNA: TGTGCCAGCAGCGTAGGGGCAGCCGTGTACCAAGAGACCCAGTACTTC. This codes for CASSVGAAVYQETQYF.

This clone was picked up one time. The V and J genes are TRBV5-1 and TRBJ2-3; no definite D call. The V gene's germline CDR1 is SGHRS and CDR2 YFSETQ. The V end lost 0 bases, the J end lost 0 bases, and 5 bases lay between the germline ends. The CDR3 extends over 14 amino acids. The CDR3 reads CASSLAPSTDTQYF. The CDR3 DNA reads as TGCGCCAGCAGCTTGGCGCCTAGCACAGATACGCAGTATTTT.

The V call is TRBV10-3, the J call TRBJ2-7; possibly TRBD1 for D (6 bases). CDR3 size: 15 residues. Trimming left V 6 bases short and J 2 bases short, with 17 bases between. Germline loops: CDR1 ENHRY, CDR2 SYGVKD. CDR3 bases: TGTGCCATCAGCACAGGACAGATCAGAGCCTACGAGCAGTACTTC. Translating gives CAISTGQIRAYEQYF.

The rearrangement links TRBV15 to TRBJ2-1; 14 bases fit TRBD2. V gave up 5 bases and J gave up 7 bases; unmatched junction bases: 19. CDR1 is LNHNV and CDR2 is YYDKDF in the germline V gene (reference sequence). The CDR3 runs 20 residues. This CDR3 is CATSDLGTSGSVWPSNEQFF. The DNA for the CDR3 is TGTGCCACCAGCGACTTGGGGACTAGCGGGAGCGTATGGCCCAGTAATGAGCAGTTCTTC.

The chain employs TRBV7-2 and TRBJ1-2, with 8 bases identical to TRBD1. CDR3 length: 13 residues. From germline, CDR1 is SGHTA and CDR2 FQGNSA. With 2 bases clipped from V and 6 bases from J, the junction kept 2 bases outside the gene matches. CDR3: CASSLLTGDGYTF. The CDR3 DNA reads TGTGCCAGCAGCTTATTGACAGGGGATGGCTACACCTTC.

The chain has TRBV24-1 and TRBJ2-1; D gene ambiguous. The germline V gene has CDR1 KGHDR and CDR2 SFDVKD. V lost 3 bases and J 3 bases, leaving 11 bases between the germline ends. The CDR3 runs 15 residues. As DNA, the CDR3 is TGTGCCACCAGTGATGTATGGGCCGACTACAATGAGCAGTTCTTC. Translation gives CATSDVWADYNEQFF.

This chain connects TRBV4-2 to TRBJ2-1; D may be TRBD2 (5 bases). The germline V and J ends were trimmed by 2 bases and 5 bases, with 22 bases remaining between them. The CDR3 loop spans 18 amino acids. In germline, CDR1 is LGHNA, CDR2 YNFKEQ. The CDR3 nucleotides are TGTGCCAGCAGCCAATTTGGGAGCGTGAAGAGTGGGAACAATGAGCAGTTCTTC. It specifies CASSQFGSVKSGNNEQFF.

The CDR3 spells CASSGVAGGHQETQYF. The CDR3 nucleotides are TGTGCCAGCAGTGGGGTAGCGGGAGGCCACCAAGAGACCCAGTACTTC. V is TRBV6-1 and J is TRBJ2-5, with TRBD2 identical over 10 bases. The CDR3 length is 16 residues. Trimming took 4 bases from V and 0 from J; bases not matched to a gene: 5. Germline V gives CDR1 MNHNS, CDR2 SASEGT.

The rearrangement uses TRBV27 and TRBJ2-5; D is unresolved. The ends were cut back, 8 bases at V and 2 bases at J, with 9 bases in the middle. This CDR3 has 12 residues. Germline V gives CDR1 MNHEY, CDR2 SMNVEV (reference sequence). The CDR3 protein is CASGGPQETQYF. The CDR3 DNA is TGTGCCAGCGGTGGACCTCAAGAGACCCAGTACTTC.

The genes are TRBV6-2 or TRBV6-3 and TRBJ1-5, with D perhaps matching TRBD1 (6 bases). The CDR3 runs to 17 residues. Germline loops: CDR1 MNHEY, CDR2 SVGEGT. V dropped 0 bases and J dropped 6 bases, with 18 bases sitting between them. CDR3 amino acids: CASSYSSGRGSRQPQHF. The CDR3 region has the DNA TGTGCCAGCAGTTACTCTTCAGGCAGGGGAAGTCGTCAGCCCCAGCATTTT.

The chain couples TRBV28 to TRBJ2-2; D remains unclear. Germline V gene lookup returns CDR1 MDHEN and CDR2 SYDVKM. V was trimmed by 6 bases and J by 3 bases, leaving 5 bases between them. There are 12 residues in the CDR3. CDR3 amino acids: CASSLYTGELFF. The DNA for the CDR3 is TGTGCCAGCAGCCTTTACACCGGGGAGCTGTTTTTT.

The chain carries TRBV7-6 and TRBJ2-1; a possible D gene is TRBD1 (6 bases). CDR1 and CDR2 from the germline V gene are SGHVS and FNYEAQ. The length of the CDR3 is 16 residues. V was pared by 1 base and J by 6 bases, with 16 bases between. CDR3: CASSLGQAPGRNEQFF. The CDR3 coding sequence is TGTGCCAGCAGCTTAGGACAGGCCCCCGGTCGCAATGAGCAGTTCTTC.

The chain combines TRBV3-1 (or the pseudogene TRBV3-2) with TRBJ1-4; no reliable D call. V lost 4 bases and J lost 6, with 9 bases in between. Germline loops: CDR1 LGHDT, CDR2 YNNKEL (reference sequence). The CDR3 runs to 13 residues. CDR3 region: CASSPRTDEKLFF. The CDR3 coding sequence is TGTGCCAGCAGCCCCCGGACCGATGAAAAACTGTTTTTT.

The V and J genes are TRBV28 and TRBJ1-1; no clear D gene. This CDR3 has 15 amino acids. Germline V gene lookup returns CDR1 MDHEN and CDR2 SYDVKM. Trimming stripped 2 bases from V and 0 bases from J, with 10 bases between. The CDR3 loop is CASSLTTPLNTEAFF. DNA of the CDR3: TGTGCCAGCAGTTTAACCACCCCTCTGAACACTGAAGCTTTCTTT.

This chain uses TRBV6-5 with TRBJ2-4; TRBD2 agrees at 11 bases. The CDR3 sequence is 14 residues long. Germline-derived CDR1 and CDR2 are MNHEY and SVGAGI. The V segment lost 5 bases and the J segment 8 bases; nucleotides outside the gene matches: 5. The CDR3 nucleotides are TGTGCCAGCAGTATAGCGGGAGGGAAGGACATTCAGTACTTC. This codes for CASSIAGGKDIQYF.

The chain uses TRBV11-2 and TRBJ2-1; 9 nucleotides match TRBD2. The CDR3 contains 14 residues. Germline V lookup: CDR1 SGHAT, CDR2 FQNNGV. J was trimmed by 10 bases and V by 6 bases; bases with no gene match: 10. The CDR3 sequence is CASRPVAGGGEQFF. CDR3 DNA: TGTGCCAGCAGGCCCGTGGCGGGGGGGGGCGAGCAGTTCTTC.

This CDR3 reads CAWSRGGGQPQHF. The CDR3 nucleotides read TGTGCCTGGAGTCGGGGGGGAGGTCAGCCCCAGCATTTT. The chain joins TRBV30 to TRBJ1-5; D is possibly TRBD1 (5 bases). V was shortened by 2 bases and J by 6 bases, with 11 bases between the two germline ends. Looked up from germline, CDR1 is GTSNPN and CDR2 is SVGIG (reference sequence). The CDR3 sequence is 13 residues long.